This T cell receptor (beta chain) emerged from a study of blood T cell repertoires in COVID-19. CDR3 length: 16 amino acids. V was pared by 3 bases and J by 5 bases, with 17 bases between. The V gene's germline CDR1 is SGHNT and CDR2 YENEEA. The repertoire was sequenced with immunoSEQ multiplex PCR; TCRdb's copy has only in-frame clones and lacks some. Of 64,000 or so clones in the sample, about 86% were seen once. The chain recombines TRBV11-3 with TRBJ2-1, with a possible D match to TRBD2 (6 bases). The sequence was collected from a man aged 35-49 years with acute or convalescent COVID-19. Material: peripheral blood. The CDR3 bases are TGTGCCAGCAGCTTTCACACCCCATCGGGAGACAATGAGCAGTTCTTC. Protein product: CASSFHTPSGDNEQFF.